The 29 T cell receptor beta chains in this list originate from one sample, sequenced in a study of shared clonotypes between healthy human individuals. Selected positively for CCR7 and CD45RO-negative, naive CD8 cells excluded terminally differentiated effector memory CD45RA+ cells. Method: immunoSEQ multiplex PCR; TCRdb's copy keeps in-frame clones and lacks some. Here the sample spans 1.5 million to 2.5 million clones, over 85% being singletons. Sequenced: naive CD8+ T cells sorted from blood. The receptors were sampled from a man in his late teens or twenties in good health.

V gene TRBV9 combines with J gene TRBJ2-5; 8 positions match TRBD1. V gave up 4 bases and J gave up 1 base; unmatched junction bases: 12. The germline V gene encodes CDR1 SGDLS and CDR2 YYNGEE. CDR3 length equals 17 residues. Here the CDR3 reads CASSLVADRGIQETQYF. In DNA form, the CDR3 reads TGTGCCAGCAGCCTAGTCGCAGACAGGGGCATCCAAGAGACCCAGTACTTC.

The V and J genes are TRBV7-2 and TRBJ2-7, with a possible D match to TRBD2 (6 bases). The CDR3 loop spans 14 amino acids. The germline gives CDR1 SGHTA, CDR2 FQGNSA. The germline V and J ends were trimmed by 2 bases and 7 bases, with 15 bases remaining between them. CDR3 coding DNA: TGTGCCAGCAGCTTATTTGGCCCCGCGGGGGAGCAGTACTTC. Its protein is CASSLFGPAGEQYF.

The chain employs TRBV5-5 and TRBJ1-4; TRBD1 might be the D (6 bases). Trimming took off 0 bases at V and 4 bases at J, with 16 bases between the two ends. The CDR3 has 17 residues. Germline CDR1 is SGHKS and CDR2 is YYEKEE (reference sequence). CDR3 sequence (DNA): TGTGCCAGCAGCTTGGCTCCTACAGGGACCCTTAATGAAAAACTGTTTTTT. It yields the protein CASSLAPTGTLNEKLFF.

The chain links TRBV2 to TRBJ2-3, with 12 bases lining up with TRBD2. The CDR3 consists of 15 residues. V was pared by 6 bases and J by 6 bases, with 7 bases of the junction left unmatched. Looked up from germline, CDR1 is SNHLY and CDR2 is FYNNEI. CDR3 amino acids: CASRSLAGGRDTQYF. The CDR3 DNA reads TGTGCCAGCAGGAGCCTAGCGGGAGGGCGTGATACGCAGTATTTT.

V gene TRBV28 combines with J gene TRBJ2-3; 10 bases align to TRBD1. The CDR3 runs to 14 residues. Per the germline V gene, CDR1 is MDHEN and CDR2 is SYDVKM. With V trimmed by 3 bases and J by 7 bases, 4 bases remained unmatched. The CDR3 spells CASSFPGQGYTQYF. In nucleotides, the CDR3 is TGTGCCAGCAGTTTCCCGGGACAGGGGTATACGCAGTATTTT.

The CDR3 here is CASSVGGVLHNEQYF. The DNA of the CDR3 is TGTGCCAGCAGCGTAGGTGGCGTCCTACACAACGAGCAGTACTTC. The chain recombines TRBV9 with TRBJ2-7; D uncertain. Trimming took off 0 bases at V and 5 bases at J, with 15 bases between the two ends. This CDR3 comprises 15 residues. Looked up from germline, CDR1 is SGDLS and CDR2 is YYNGEE. Together with reference TRBV9 and TRBJ2-7, the CDR3 gives the full variable domain: DSGVTQTPKHLITATGQRVTLRCSPRSGDLSVYWYQQSLDQGLQFLIQYYNGEERAKGNILERFSAQQFPDLHSELNLSSLELGDSALYFCASSVGGVLHNEQYFGPGTRLTVT.

The rearrangement uses TRBV5-1 and TRBJ2-5; tentative D call: TRBD2 (5 bases). The CDR3 totals 14 residues. Looked up from germline, CDR1 is SGHRS and CDR2 is YFSETQ. V was shortened by 6 bases and J by 2 bases, with 14 bases between the two germline ends. The CDR3 loop is CASTPADTQETQYF. The CDR3 DNA sequence: TGCGCCAGCACCCCAGCGGATACACAAGAGACCCAGTACTTC.

The rearrangement links TRBV7-2 to TRBJ2-7, with a weak D call TRBD1 (5 bases). The V end was cut by 1 base, the J end by 3 bases, with 13 bases between. This CDR3 has 15 amino acids. Germline V gene data show CDR1 as SGHTA and CDR2 as FQGNSA. The CDR3 nucleotides are TGTGCCAGCAGCTTAGGGGCAGGGAATCTCTACGAGCAGTACTTC. Protein sequence: CASSLGAGNLYEQYF.

The rearrangement uses TRBV29-1 and TRBJ2-7; 8 bases match TRBD1. Germline V CDR1 and CDR2: SQVTM, ANQGSEA. The CDR3 length is 14 residues. J lost 2 bases, V lost 2 bases, and 5 bases had no gene match. The CDR3 protein is CSVEIRGRPYEQYF. CDR3 bases: TGCAGCGTTGAAATCAGGGGGCGGCCCTACGAGCAGTACTTC.

The CDR3 sequence: CASSLWGDTGELFF. The DNA for the CDR3 is TGTGCCAGCAGTTTATGGGGCGACACCGGGGAGCTGTTTTTT. The chain links TRBV28 to TRBJ2-2, with no clear D. The CDR3 consists of 14 residues. Germline CDR1 and CDR2: MDHEN and SYDVKM. Trimming removed 0 bases at V and 3 bases at J, with 5 bases between. Complete variable domain (other parts from reference TRBV28 and TRBJ2-2): DVKVTQSSRYLVKRTGEKVFLECVQDMDHENMFWYRQDPGLGLRLIYFSYDVKMKEKGDIPEGYSVSREKKERFSLILESASTNQTSMYLCASSLWGDTGELFFGEGSRLTVL.

The J gene is TRBJ2-7, the V gene TRBV4-3; possibly TRBD2 for D (6 bases). The germline CDR1 and CDR2 sequences are LGHNA and YSLEER. The V and J ends lost 4 bases and 4 bases respectively, with 20 bases between them. The length of the CDR3 is 16 residues. The DNA for the CDR3 is TGCGCCAGCAGCCCCCAAGGGGCGGGACCCTTGTACGAGCAGTACTTC. It yields the protein CASSPQGAGPLYEQYF.

For the CDR3, the DNA is TGTGCCAGCAGTTATTACGGGTTTGAAGAGACCCAGTACTTC. Its protein is CASSYYGFEETQYF. The chain carries TRBV6-5 and TRBJ2-5; no definite D call. The CDR3 is 14 amino acids. Germline CDR1 MNHEY, CDR2 SVGAGI. The ends were cut back, 3 bases at V and 3 bases at J, with 11 bases in the middle.

This rearrangement joins TRBV6-5 to TRBJ1-2; tentatively, D is TRBD1 (6 bases). Germline lookup yields CDR1 MNHEY and CDR2 SVGAGI. The V end lost 5 bases, the J end lost 4 bases, and 14 bases lay between the germline ends. CDR3 length: 14 amino acids. The CDR3, as DNA: TGTGCCAGCAGTATAAGGGGGGAAACCTATGGCTACACCTTC. Protein sequence: CASSIRGETYGYTF.

The CDR3 sequence is CASIRGATEAFF. As DNA, the CDR3 is TGTGCCAGCATTCGGGGGGCCACTGAAGCTTTCTTT. The V gene is TRBV2, the J gene TRBJ1-1; maybe TRBD1 (6 bases). Trimming removed 7 bases at V and 4 bases at J, with 10 bases between. Germline assignment: CDR1 SNHLY and CDR2 FYNNEI. There are 12 residues in the CDR3.

The rearrangement uses TRBV18 and TRBJ1-4; TRBD1 agrees at 8 bases. J lost 6 bases, V lost 3 bases, and 9 bases had no gene match. This CDR3 has 16 amino acids. Germline V gene lookup returns CDR1 KGHSH and CDR2 LQKENI. The CDR3: CASSPDREGVYEKLFF. The CDR3 DNA follows: TGTGCCAGCTCACCGGACAGGGAAGGGGTCTATGAAAAACTGTTTTTT.

This chain links TRBV7-9 with TRBJ2-7; 10 positions agree with TRBD2. Trimming at V came to 5 bases and at J to 6 bases, leaving 13 bases not matched to a gene. This CDR3 is 16 amino acids long. Looked up from germline, CDR1 is SEHNR and CDR2 is FQNEAQ (reference sequence). CDR3 region: CASSPKIVLAGSEQYF. The DNA for the CDR3 is TGTGCCAGCAGCCCCAAGATAGTACTAGCGGGAAGCGAGCAGTACTTC.

The rearrangement uses TRBV10-3 and TRBJ2-3; D is perhaps TRBD2 (6 bases). The CDR3 spans 15 residues. Trimming cost V 6 bases and J 0 bases, with 13 bases left between them. Germline V gene lookup returns CDR1 ENHRY and CDR2 SYGVKD. This CDR3 is CAISDPGVSTDTQYF. The CDR3 DNA follows: TGTGCCATCAGCGACCCGGGGGTTAGCACAGATACGCAGTATTTT.

This rearrangement joins TRBV18 to TRBJ2-5; D could derive from TRBD1 or TRBD2 (5 bases each). Germline V gene data show CDR1 as KGHSH and CDR2 as LQKENI. This CDR3 comprises 16 residues. V lost 0 bases to trimming and J lost 1 base, with 12 bases between them. CDR3 bases: TGTGCCAGCTCACCACCGTTCGGGGCACTCCAAGAGACCCAGTACTTC. It translates to CASSPPFGALQETQYF.

The V gene is TRBV7-9, the J gene TRBJ1-1, with no clear D. The V and J ends lost 5 bases and 4 bases respectively, with 23 bases between them. This CDR3 is 17 amino acids long. Germline CDR1 is SEHNR and CDR2 is FQNEAQ (reference sequence). CDR3 region: CASSGLPSGMVGTEAFF. As DNA, the CDR3 is TGTGCCAGCAGCGGACTTCCATCCGGGATGGTGGGCACTGAAGCTTTCTTT.

Details on this clone: This CDR3 is also generated by other DNA sequences in the sample. V and J are TRBV7-9 and TRBJ2-1; D gene uncertain. Trimming stripped 5 bases from V and 6 bases from J, with 5 bases between. Germline V CDR1 and CDR2: SEHNR, FQNEAQ (reference sequence). This CDR3 contains 11 residues. The DNA for the CDR3 is TGTGCCAGCAGCCTTGGCAATGAGCAGTTCTTC. This translates into CASSLGNEQFF.

The J gene is TRBJ1-1, the V gene TRBV4-3, with no clear D. The CDR3 totals 13 residues. Germline lookup yields CDR1 LGHNA and CDR2 YSLEER. V was cut by 0 bases and J by 11 bases, with 13 bases left in between. The CDR3 sequence: CASSQDEVGGAFF. The CDR3 nucleotides are TGCGCCAGCAGCCAAGACGAGGTGGGAGGCGCTTTCTTT.

The chain recombines TRBV7-6 with TRBJ2-3, with TRBD2 matching over 8 bases. V dropped 1 base and J dropped 1; count of bases not matched to a gene: 7. Germline CDR1 is SGHVS and CDR2 is FNYEAQ. The CDR3 sequence is 17 residues long. The CDR3 DNA follows: TGTGCCAGCAGCTTAGACCCCTGGCGGGAGGGCACAGATACGCAGTATTTT. This sequence encodes CASSLDPWREGTDTQYF.

Notes on this clone: Other DNA sequences in the same sample also yield this CDR3. The rearrangement joins TRBV20-1 to TRBJ1-1; D uncertain. This CDR3 region has 11 residues. The V gene lost 5 bases and the J gene lost 2 bases, with 6 bases spanning the gap. CDR1 and CDR2 from the germline V gene are DFQATT and SNEGSKA (reference sequence). The CDR3: CSAFLNTEAFF. The DNA of the CDR3 is TGCAGTGCTTTTTTAAACACTGAAGCTTTCTTT.

The rearrangement links TRBV5-1 to TRBJ2-7; D possibly corresponds to TRBD2 (5 bases). Germline V CDR1 and CDR2: SGHRS, YFSETQ. This CDR3 has 15 amino acids. Deletions cut 0 bases from V and 6 bases from J, with 16 bases between. CDR3 sequence reads: CASSLGRGIASEQYF. For the CDR3, the DNA is TGCGCCAGCAGCTTGGGAAGAGGGATCGCTAGCGAGCAGTACTTC. The full variable domain, rest sourced from reference TRBV5-1 and TRBJ2-7, is KAGVTQTPRYLIKTRGQQVTLSCSPISGHRSVSWYQQTPGQGLQFLFEYFSETQRNKGNFPGRFSGRQFSNSRSEMNVSTLELGDSALYLCASSLGRGIASEQYFGPGTRLTVT.

Turning to this clone: In the same sample, other DNA sequences code for this CDR3. V and J are TRBV25-1 and TRBJ1-3; D is ambiguous. The CDR3 extends over 14 amino acids. The ends were cut back, 2 bases at V and 1 base at J, with 6 bases in the middle. Germline V gives CDR1 MGHDK, CDR2 SYGVNS. CDR3 sequence reads: CASSEGGSGNTIYF. The DNA for the CDR3 is TGTGCCAGCAGTGAAGGTGGGTCTGGAAACACCATATATTTT.

V is TRBV4-1 and J is TRBJ1-1; D not resolved. The CDR3 consists of 14 residues. Germline-derived CDR1 and CDR2 are MGHRA and YSYEKL. Trimming left V 1 base short and J 4 bases short, with 10 bases between. The CDR3 reads CASSQAGSGTEAFF. For the CDR3, the DNA is TGCGCCAGCAGCCAAGCGGGGAGCGGCACTGAAGCTTTCTTT.

This chain links TRBV2 with TRBJ2-7; TRBD1 is a possible D gene (6 bases). Germline loops: CDR1 SNHLY, CDR2 FYNNEI. The CDR3 runs to 10 residues. The ends were cut back, 8 bases at V and 6 bases at J, with 8 bases in the middle. CDR3 nucleotide sequence: TGTGCCAGCCAGGGGCCCGAGCAGTACTTC. Translated: CASQGPEQYF.

The chain recombines TRBV7-9 with TRBJ2-1; D tentatively reads TRBD1 or TRBD2 (5 bases each). Trimming pared 5 bases from V and 4 bases from J, leaving 9 bases between. Per germline, CDR1 SEHNR and CDR2 FQNEAQ (reference sequence). CDR3 length: 13 residues. The CDR3 DNA follows: TGTGCCAGCAGCGGGGACGGATACAATGAGCAGTTCTTC. Amino acid sequence: CASSGDGYNEQFF.

V usage is TRBV7-3 and J usage is TRBJ1-6; D is possibly TRBD1 (6 bases). The CDR3 extends over 14 amino acids. V shed 4 bases and J shed 10 bases, with 14 bases lying between them. Per the germline V gene, CDR1 is SGHTA and CDR2 is FQGTGA. The CDR3 sequence: CASSSQGLSSPLHF. CDR3 nucleotides: TGTGCCAGCAGCTCACAGGGCTTGAGCTCACCCCTCCACTTT.